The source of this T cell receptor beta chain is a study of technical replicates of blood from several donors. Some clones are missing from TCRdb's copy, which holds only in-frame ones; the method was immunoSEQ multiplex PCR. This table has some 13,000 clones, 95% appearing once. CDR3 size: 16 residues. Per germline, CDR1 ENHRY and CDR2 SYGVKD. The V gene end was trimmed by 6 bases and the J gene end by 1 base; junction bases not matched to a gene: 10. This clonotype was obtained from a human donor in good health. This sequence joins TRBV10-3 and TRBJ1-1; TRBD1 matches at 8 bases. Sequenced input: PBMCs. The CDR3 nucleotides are TGTGCCATCAGCCAGGGCCACGGGACAGGGAACACTGAAGCTTTCTTT. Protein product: CAISQGHGTGNTEAFF.